The table lists the clone carrying this TCR beta chain with a few counts. From the RT-PCR reads, TCRdb called clonotypes with MiXCR, one entry per CDR3 protein. This table holds hundreds of thousands of distinct CDR3 sequences, around 14% found once. This CDR3 has 16 residues. The V end was cut by 1 base, the J end by 2 bases, with 14 bases between. Germline V CDR1 and CDR2: LGHDT, YNNKEL (reference sequence). This sequence originates from a female donor in good health, serving as a healthy control. V and J are TRBV3-1 and TRBJ1-2, with a tentative D call TRBD1 (5 bases). The sample comprised memory CD4+ T cells from blood. CDR3 amino acids: CASSQAAGTKNYGYTF. The CDR3 nucleotides read TGTGCCAGCAGCCAAGCCGCCGGGACCAAAAACTATGGCTACACCTTC.